The 10 T cell receptor beta chains below all came from one sample that was sequenced in a study of blood T cell repertoires in COVID-19. Using immunoSEQ multiplex PCR, the repertoire was profiled, and TCRdb retains in-frame clones only, with some absent. Of around 400,000 clones in the sample, around 86% were seen once. Sequenced: PBMCs or T cells enriched from blood (not recorded which). These receptors originate from a woman between 50 and 59 years old who had recovered from COVID-19.

The chain has TRBV9 and TRBJ2-3, with TRBD2 matching over 7 bases. The J segment lost 2 bases and the V segment lost 3 bases, leaving 12 bases of the junction unmatched. The germline V gene encodes CDR1 SGDLS and CDR2 YYNGEE. This CDR3 region has 17 residues. Here the CDR3 reads CASSARSWLADTDTQYF. The CDR3 nucleotides are TGTGCCAGCAGCGCCCGATCATGGCTAGCGGACACAGATACGCAGTATTTT.

The rearrangement joins TRBV7-9 to TRBJ2-3, with D perhaps TRBD2 (5 bases). Per the germline V gene, CDR1 is SEHNR and CDR2 is FQNEAQ (reference sequence). CDR3 length equals 12 residues. V lost 4 bases to trimming and J lost 9 bases, with 11 bases between them. This chain's CDR3 is CASSYNRETQYF. CDR3 DNA: TGTGCCAGCAGCTACAACCGGGAAACGCAGTATTTT.

V and J are TRBV5-1 and TRBJ1-3; D is unresolved. The CDR3 totals 15 residues. Germline CDR1 and CDR2: SGHRS and YFSETQ. The V end lost 0 bases, the J end lost 0 bases, and 7 bases lay between the germline ends. The CDR3: CASSLDIYSGNTIYF. DNA for the CDR3: TGCGCCAGCAGCTTGGATATTTACTCTGGAAACACCATATATTTT.

Only one count was recorded for this clone. V is TRBV4-3 and J is TRBJ1-6; 7 bases line up with TRBD1. The J segment lost 9 bases and the V segment lost 4 bases, leaving 12 bases of the junction unmatched. The CDR3 is 16 residues long. The V gene's germline CDR1 is LGHNA and CDR2 YSLEER. CDR3 residues: CASSPGPGQGVSPLHF. The DNA for the CDR3 is TGCGCCAGCAGCCCAGGCCCCGGGCAGGGGGTTTCACCCCTCCACTTT.

The chain links TRBV4-1 to TRBJ1-4; TRBD1 aligns across 8 bases. CDR1 and CDR2 (germline): MGHRA, YSYEKL. The CDR3 has 15 amino acids. V lost 3 bases, J lost 8 bases, and 8 bases stayed unmatched. The chain's CDR3 is CASSHPGQAQEKLFF. In nucleotides, the CDR3 is TGCGCCAGCAGCCACCCGGGACAGGCGCAGGAAAAACTGTTTTTT.

This chain uses TRBV7-2 with TRBJ1-3; D ambiguous. CDR3 length equals 17 residues. The germline V and J ends were trimmed by 2 bases and 0 bases, with 14 bases remaining between them. Germline CDR1 SGHTA, CDR2 FQGNSA. This chain's CDR3 is CASSLSPGMISGNTIYF. The CDR3 DNA reads TGTGCCAGCAGCTTATCCCCGGGAATGATCTCTGGAAACACCATATATTTT.

The rearrangement joins TRBV5-1 to TRBJ2-1, with a weak D call TRBD2 (6 bases). Germline V gene data show CDR1 as SGHRS and CDR2 as YFSETQ. Trimming took off 0 bases at V and 9 bases at J, with 10 bases between the two ends. The CDR3 runs 13 residues. CDR3 in amino acids: CASSLVGRGEQFF. The CDR3, as DNA: TGCGCCAGCAGCTTGGTAGGGCGGGGTGAGCAGTTCTTC.

The V and J genes are TRBV19 and TRBJ2-3, with 10 nucleotides matching TRBD1. Germline trimming cut 3 bases from V and 3 bases from J; bases unmatched to any gene: 0. The CDR3 has 14 amino acids. Germline CDR1 reads LNHDA; CDR2 reads SQIVND (reference sequence). CDR3 sequence (DNA): TGTGCCAGTAGTATGGGACAGGGGACAGATACGCAGTATTTT. Encoded protein: CASSMGQGTDTQYF.

This clone was observed a single time. The rearrangement links TRBV7-2 to TRBJ2-5, with TRBD2 as a possible D gene (5 bases). The CDR3 loop spans 13 amino acids. The germline CDR1 and CDR2 sequences are SGHTA and FQGNSA. Trimming removed 0 bases at V and 3 bases at J, with 5 bases between. CDR3 region: CASSLATKETQYF. Here the CDR3 DNA reads TGTGCCAGCAGCTTAGCGACTAAAGAGACCCAGTACTTC. The whole variable domain, remainder taken from reference TRBV7-2 and TRBJ2-5, is GAGVSQSPSNKVTEKGKDVELRCDPISGHTALYWYRQSLGQGLEFLIYFQGNSAPDKSGLPSDRFSAERTGGSVSTLTIQRTQQEDSAVYLCASSLATKETQYFGPGTRLLVL.

The rearrangement joins TRBV7-3 to TRBJ2-1; 8 nucleotides line up with TRBD2. There are 15 residues in the CDR3. CDR1 and CDR2 from the germline V gene are SGHTA and FQGTGA. Trimming cost V 5 bases and J 1 base; bases outside gene matches: 4. In DNA form, the CDR3 reads TGTGCCAGCAGCATAAGCGGGAGTTCCTACAATGAGCAGTTCTTC. The encoded protein is CASSISGSSYNEQFF.